This T cell receptor (beta chain) comes out of a study of blood T cell repertoires in COVID-19. Study overall: Nucleic acid was either cDNA or gDNA, and it came from T cells, B-cell-depleted T cells, or PBMCs.

Authors' methods: How many nucleated cells were present was estimated from reference gene primer amplification. Data came from immunoSEQ multiplex PCR; TCRdb stores just in-frame clones and leaves some out. Clonal size and the V and J genes are those of that table, whereas D and trimming came from the DNA. The sample shows 250,000 to 350,000 clones, 70% to 90% of them seen only once. Enrollees, about 18 to 95 years old, lived in 20 to 25 US areas. Germline V CDR1 and CDR2: MNHEY, SMNVEV (reference sequence). This CDR3 has 14 residues. Trimming at V came to 5 bases and at J to 0 bases, leaving 4 bases not matched to a gene.

The chain joins TRBV27 to TRBJ2-7; 7 bases agree with TRBD1. Sequencing was carried out using PBMCs or T cells enriched from blood (not recorded which). This clonotype was sampled from a woman aged 25 to 39 who had recovered from COVID-19. CDR3 sequence reads: CASSLTGSSYEQYF. In nucleotides, the CDR3 is TGTGCCAGCAGTCTGACAGGGAGCTCCTACGAGCAGTACTTC.